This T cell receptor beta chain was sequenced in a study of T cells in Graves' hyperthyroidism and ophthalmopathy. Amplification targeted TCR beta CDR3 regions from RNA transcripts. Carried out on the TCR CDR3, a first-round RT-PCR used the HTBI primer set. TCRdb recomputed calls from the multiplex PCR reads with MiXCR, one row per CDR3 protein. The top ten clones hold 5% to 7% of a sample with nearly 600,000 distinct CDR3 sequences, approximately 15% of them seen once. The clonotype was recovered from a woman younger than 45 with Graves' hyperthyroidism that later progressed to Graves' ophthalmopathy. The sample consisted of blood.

CDR3 loop: CSARIPGLGITSEQFF. The CDR3 nucleotides are TGCAGTGCTAGGATTCCGGGACTAGGGATCACGAGTGAGCAGTTCTTC. The chain carries TRBV20-1 and TRBJ2-1; 8 nucleotides match TRBD2. Germline CDR1 DFQATT, CDR2 SNEGSKA (reference sequence). V gave up 3 bases and J gave up 9 bases; unmatched junction bases: 16. This CDR3 contains 16 residues.